Below, 15 T cell receptor beta chains from the same sample are listed, as sequenced in a study of T cell repertoires in breast cancer. Primers covering all TCR V genes were used in emulsion RT-PCR on CD8+ T cells. Unpaired genes were suppressed by blocking oligonucleotides during a second nested PCR. TCRdb re-called the emulsion pairing reads through MiXCR, storing one row per CDR3 protein. The table includes about 40,000 distinct CDR3 sequences, less than 55% detected once. The sample consisted of CD8+ T cells. Receptor source: a pool of human donors with breast cancer or a healthy control (not recorded which).

This clonotype has only a few counts. V and J are TRBV6-1 and TRBJ2-3, with no clear D. Trimming took 5 bases from V and 3 from J, leaving 9 bases between them. This CDR3 spans 13 amino acids. Germline V gives CDR1 MNHNS, CDR2 SASEGT. The CDR3: CASSSPQTDTQYF. The CDR3 DNA is TGTGCCAGCAGTTCACCACAGACAGATACGCAGTATTTT.

This clonotype appeared a few times. This chain connects TRBV6-5 to TRBJ2-1; D unresolved. There are 13 residues in the CDR3. Germline V gives CDR1 MNHEY, CDR2 SVGAGI. V was shortened by 0 bases and J by 7 bases, with 7 bases between the two germline ends. The CDR3 loop is CASSYSTDNEQFF. CDR3 DNA sequence: TGTGCCAGCAGTTACTCTACCGATAATGAGCAGTTCTTC.

The chain employs TRBV4-2 and TRBJ2-1, with 11 bases that match TRBD2. Unmatched junction bases numbered 4, after V lost 0 bases and J lost 0 bases. Per germline, CDR1 LGHNA and CDR2 YNFKEQ. The CDR3 has 18 residues. The CDR3 sequence is CASSQELAGALSYNEQFF. CDR3 in DNA: TGTGCCAGCAGCCAAGAACTAGCGGGAGCCCTCTCCTACAATGAGCAGTTCTTC.

This clonotype was observed once. The rearrangement links TRBV27 to TRBJ2-1, with D uncertain. There are 15 residues in the CDR3. The V and J ends lost 2 bases and 6 bases respectively, with 14 bases between them. CDR1 and CDR2 from the germline V gene are MNHEY and SMNVEV (reference sequence). CDR3 in amino acids: CASSLASPFTNEQFF. In nucleotides, the CDR3 is TGTGCCAGCAGTTTAGCCAGTCCATTCACCAATGAGCAGTTCTTC.

The chain's CDR3 is CASIPAGLAGGTTRRTDTQYF. CDR3 nucleotides: TGTGCCAGCATCCCCGCGGGGCTAGCGGGAGGAACAACGCGACGCACAGATACGCAGTATTTT. This chain links TRBV6-2 or TRBV6-3 with TRBJ2-3, with TRBD2 identical over 11 bases. J lost 1 base, V lost 7 bases, and 22 bases had no gene match. The CDR3 sequence is 21 residues long. CDR1 is MNHEY and CDR2 is SVGEGT in the germline V gene.

This chain uses TRBV30 with TRBJ2-1; no reliable D call. Per the germline V gene, CDR1 is GTSNPN and CDR2 is SVGIG (reference sequence). This CDR3 is 11 amino acids long. V was cut by 8 bases and J by 6 bases, with 11 bases left in between. CDR3 loop: CAGRWANEQFF. CDR3 coding DNA: TGTGCCGGCAGATGGGCCAATGAGCAGTTCTTC. The full variable domain, completed using reference TRBV30 and TRBJ2-1, is SQTIHQWPATLVQPVGSPLSLECTVEGTSNPNLYWYRQAAGRGLQLLFYSVGIGQISSEVPQNLSASRPQDRQFILSSKKLLLSDSGFYLCAGRWANEQFFGPGTRLTVL.

This chain uses TRBV20-1 with TRBJ1-2; TRBD1 aligns across 10 bases. Germline CDR1 and CDR2: DFQATT and SNEGSKA (reference sequence). This CDR3 is 14 amino acids long. Trimming took 6 bases from V and 9 from J; bases not matched to a gene: 13. In DNA, the CDR3 is TGCAGTGCCCAGCTCGCCGGGACAGGGGATAGCTACACCTTC. Translated, it gives CSAQLAGTGDSYTF.

V usage is TRBV2 and J usage is TRBJ2-1, with 7 bases that match TRBD1. The CDR3 is made up of 13 amino acids. CDR1 and CDR2 (germline): SNHLY, FYNNEI. The J segment lost 5 bases and the V segment lost 6 bases, leaving 4 bases of the junction unmatched. The CDR3 sequence: CASRNTGDNEQFF. CDR3 nucleotides: TGTGCCAGCAGAAACACAGGGGACAATGAGCAGTTCTTC.

A remark on this clonotype: One end of the junction fails to match germline, which may point to a read error. The chain links TRBV18 to TRBJ1-1, with 7 bases fitting TRBD1. The CDR3 contains 16 residues. From germline, CDR1 is KGHSH and CDR2 LQKENI. This chain's CDR3 is CAGSPNQGGGNTEAFF. The CDR3 DNA reads TGTGCCGGCTCACCCAATCAGGGGGGAGGGAACACTGAAGCTTTCTTT. Full variable domain (outside the CDR3, taken from reference TRBV18 and TRBJ1-1): NAGVMQNPRHLVRRRGQEARLRCSPMKGHSHVYWYRQLPEEGLKFMVYLQKENIIDESGMPKERFSAEFPKEGPSILRIQQVVRGDSAAYFCAGSPNQGGGNTEAFFGQGTRLTVV.

The chain carries TRBV11-2 and TRBJ2-3, with D perhaps TRBD2 (5 bases). The germline gives CDR1 SGHAT, CDR2 FQNNGV. The V end lost 4 bases, the J end lost 3 bases, and 14 bases lay between the germline ends. The length of the CDR3 is 15 residues. CDR3 loop: CASSWRVVGTDTQYF. DNA for the CDR3: TGTGCCAGCAGCTGGCGGGTGGTGGGAACAGATACGCAGTATTTT.

This chain joins TRBV6-1 and TRBJ1-2; D may be TRBD1 (5 bases). CDR3 size: 12 residues. The germline V and J ends were trimmed by 7 bases and 8 bases, with 14 bases remaining between them. From germline, CDR1 is MNHNS and CDR2 SASEGT. The CDR3 DNA reads TGTGCCAGCACTACGGGGGACCGAGGCTACACCTTC. Amino acid sequence: CASTTGDRGYTF.

To note about this clonotype: Germline is not matched at one junction end, which may reflect a read error. The rearrangement joins TRBV20-1 to TRBJ1-1; D is uncertain. Germline V gene lookup returns CDR1 DFQATT and CDR2 SNEGSKA (reference sequence). There are 14 residues in the CDR3. CDR3 bases: TGCAGTGCTCAGGAGAGGGTGGGGAACACTGAAGCTCTCTTT. Translation: CSAQERVGNTEALF.

This clonotype was counted many times. The chain has TRBV2 and TRBJ1-5, with no clear D. Germline V gene lookup returns CDR1 SNHLY and CDR2 FYNNEI. This CDR3 region has 12 residues. The V and J ends lost 6 bases and 7 bases respectively, with 10 bases between them. The CDR3 DNA reads as TGTGCCAGCAGCCCGGACGGACAGCCCCAGCATTTT. Protein: CASSPDGQPQHF.

The chain carries TRBV4-1 and TRBJ1-3; D not resolved. Looked up from germline, CDR1 is MGHRA and CDR2 is YSYEKL. The CDR3 is made up of 16 amino acids. Trimming cost V 4 bases and J 4 bases, with 17 bases left between them. The DNA for the CDR3 is TGCGCCAGCAGCCCCAAAGGGCCTTCCTTCGGAAACACCATATATTTT. Translating it yields CASSPKGPSFGNTIYF.

This clonotype was picked up a small number of times. The chain uses TRBV7-2 and TRBJ1-4; D remains unclear. The CDR3 extends over 14 amino acids. V was trimmed by 1 base and J by 4 bases, leaving 7 bases between them. Germline CDR1 is SGHTA and CDR2 is FQGNSA. The CDR3, as DNA: TGTGCCAGCAGCTTAGAGGGAGTTAATGAAAAACTGTTTTTT. Its translation: CASSLEGVNEKLFF.